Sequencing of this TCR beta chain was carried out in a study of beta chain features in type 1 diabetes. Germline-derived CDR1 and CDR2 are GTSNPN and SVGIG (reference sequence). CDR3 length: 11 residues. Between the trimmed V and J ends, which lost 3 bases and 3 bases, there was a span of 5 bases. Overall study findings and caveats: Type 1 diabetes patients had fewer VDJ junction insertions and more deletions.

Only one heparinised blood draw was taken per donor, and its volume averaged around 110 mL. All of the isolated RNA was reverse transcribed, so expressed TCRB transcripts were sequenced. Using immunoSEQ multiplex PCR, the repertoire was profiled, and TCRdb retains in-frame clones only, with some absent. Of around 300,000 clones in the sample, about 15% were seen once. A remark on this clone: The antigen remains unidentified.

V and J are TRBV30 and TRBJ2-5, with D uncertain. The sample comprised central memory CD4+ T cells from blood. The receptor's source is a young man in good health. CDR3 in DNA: TGTGCCTGGAGCAATAAAGAGACCCAGTACTTC. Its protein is CAWSNKETQYF.